One T cell receptor beta chain is described in this entry. As yet, its antigen is unknown. Preparation of the TCRbeta library used unique molecular identifiers. TCRdb ran MiXCR on the PCR reads and lists one entry per CDR3 protein. The sample consists of approximately 430,000 distinct CDR3 sequences, about a sixth of them appearing once. Germline values: CDR1 SGHNT, CDR2 YYREEE (reference sequence). The ends lost 4 bases at V and 4 bases at J; junction bases unmatched: 8. This CDR3 has 17 residues. The sample is drawn from a study of T-cell reconstitution after alpha-beta-depleted transplantation in children. Findings of the study overall: TCRbeta diversity was high at day 60 in some patients (a result of surviving recipient T cells and thymic progenitors). The main origin of T-cell counts and diversity one year after transplant was newly produced T cells. Several hundred graft clones that had expanded were reportedly the source of alpha-beta T cells about two months after transplant.

Specimen: PBMCs, mostly from graft donor cells, collected 360 days after TCRalphabeta/CD19-depleted stem cell transplant. The sequence came from a boy under two years old who had a stem cell transplant for Wiskott-Aldrich syndrome, so the T cells may come from the graft donor. The chain employs TRBV5-4 and TRBJ2-7; the match to TRBD2 covers 16 bases. The CDR3 nucleotides read TGTGCCAGCAGCGGGGGACTAGCGGGAGGGGGCCGATACGAGCAGTACTTC. Residues: CASSGGLAGGGRYEQYF.